This passage covers 3 T cell receptor beta chains from one sample sequenced in a study of CD8+ T cells in alopecia areata. Sequencing relied on a cDNA template that was reverse transcribed from extracted RNA. Sequencing was performed with immunoSEQ multiplex PCR; in TCRdb, only in-frame clones are kept and a portion is missing. Of more than 110,000 clones listed, 58% were seen once; the top ten hold about 6%. Sequences were derived from CD4+ T cells sorted from blood, sampled at week 0. The receptors originated from a human donor with alopecia areata.

The chain couples TRBV4-3 to TRBJ1-5; D is uncertain. Germline CDR1 is LGHNA and CDR2 is YSLEER. V lost 0 bases and J lost 7, with 7 bases in between. The CDR3 has 13 amino acids. The CDR3 spells CASSQDLEQPQHF. For the CDR3, the DNA is TGCGCCAGCAGCCAAGATCTAGAGCAGCCCCAGCATTTT.

The J gene is TRBJ1-1, the V gene TRBV27; TRBD1 might be the D (5 bases). This CDR3 has 13 residues. Trimming removed 3 bases from V and 1 base from J, with 6 bases in between. Germline V CDR1 and CDR2: MNHEY, SMNVEV (reference sequence). Written as DNA, the CDR3 is TGTGCCAGCAGTTTTACAGGGAACACTGAAGCTTTCTTT. Translation: CASSFTGNTEAFF.

The chain carries TRBV5-6 and TRBJ2-7, with D maybe TRBD2 (5 bases). CDR3 length: 14 amino acids. Germline CDR1 and CDR2: SGHDT and YYEEEE. V lost 4 bases and J 7 bases, leaving 18 bases between the germline ends. The CDR3 region is CASSHDTSWREQYF. DNA of the CDR3: TGTGCCAGCAGCCATGACACCTCTTGGAGGGAGCAGTACTTC.